These 22 T cell receptor beta chains were sequenced from one sample in a study of T cell changes during pregnancy in multiple sclerosis. TCRdb keeps only in-frame clones here, not all; method: immunoSEQ multiplex PCR. The sample lists fewer than 110,000 clones, around 93% occurring once. The sample consisted of peripheral blood, taken in the third trimester of pregnancy. All receptors derive from a female donor in good health, enrolled as a control in a pregnancy study.

The CDR3 nucleotides are TGTGCCAGCTCACTAGGACAGGGGGATGAAAAACTGTTTTTT. Protein sequence: CASSLGQGDEKLFF. The V and J genes are TRBV18 and TRBJ1-4, with TRBD1 matching 10 bases. The CDR3 covers 14 residues. Germline loops: CDR1 KGHSH, CDR2 LQKENI. The ends lost 4 bases at V and 6 bases at J; junction bases unmatched: 2.

The rearrangement uses TRBV7-2 and TRBJ1-1; D not certain. This CDR3 comprises 15 residues. V lost 4 bases to trimming and J lost 1 base, with 13 bases between them. Germline V gene data show CDR1 as SGHTA and CDR2 as FQGNSA. The chain's CDR3 is CASSSPGLPNTEAFF. In DNA form, the CDR3 reads TGTGCCAGCAGCTCTCCAGGCCTCCCGAACACTGAAGCTTTCTTT.

Remarks on this clone: At the DNA level, this CDR3 is encoded by other sequences in the same sample as well. The gene calls are TRBV30 and TRBJ2-3; 12 bases are shared with TRBD2. CDR1 and CDR2 (germline): GTSNPN, SVGIG (reference sequence). Germline trimming cut 5 bases from V and 4 bases from J; bases unmatched to any gene: 7. The length of the CDR3 is 15 residues. For the CDR3, the DNA is TGTGCCTGGTCCCGTCTAGCGGGGGGGCCAGATACGCAGTATTTT. It specifies CAWSRLAGGPDTQYF.

The chain combines TRBV30 with TRBJ2-4; D may be TRBD2 (6 bases). Trimming removed 0 bases from V and 6 bases from J, with 12 bases in between. CDR3 length: 14 residues. Per germline, CDR1 GTSNPN and CDR2 SVGIG (reference sequence). The CDR3 DNA follows: TGTGCCTGGAGTGTACCGGGACTGCGAAACATTCAGTACTTC. Its protein product is CAWSVPGLRNIQYF.

The chain links TRBV27 to TRBJ2-3; 7 nucleotides agree with TRBD2. The CDR3 covers 15 residues. V lost 3 bases and J lost 5; bases outside the gene matches: 8. Germline lookup yields CDR1 MNHEY and CDR2 SMNVEV (reference sequence). In DNA form, the CDR3 reads TGTGCCAGCAGTTTCGCGGGGGAACGAGGAGATACGCAGTATTTT. Translating gives CASSFAGERGDTQYF.

The chain has TRBV19 and TRBJ1-5, with D possibly being TRBD1 (5 bases). V lost 7 bases to trimming and J lost 7 bases, with 17 bases between them. The CDR3 has 14 residues. Germline V gene sequence: CDR1 LNHDA, CDR2 SQIVND (reference sequence). The CDR3 sequence is CASTGYGADQPQHF. The CDR3 DNA is TGTGCCAGTACCGGTTATGGGGCGGACCAGCCCCAGCATTTT.

The rearrangement uses TRBV7-9 and TRBJ1-2; 8 nucleotides match TRBD1. The V gene's germline CDR1 is SEHNR and CDR2 FQNEAQ (reference sequence). Unmatched junction bases numbered 10, after V lost 5 bases and J lost 5 bases. The CDR3 sequence is 15 residues long. The CDR3 is CASSPGQAATYGYTF. The CDR3 DNA sequence: TGTGCCAGCAGCCCGGGACAGGCCGCTACTTATGGCTACACCTTC. The complete variable domain, with remaining parts taken from reference TRBV7-9 and TRBJ1-2, reads DTGVSQNPRHKITKRGQNVTFRCDPISEHNRLYWYRQTLGQGPEFLTYFQNEAQLEKSRLLSDRFSAERPKGSFSTLEIQRTEQGDSAMYLCASSPGQAATYGYTFGSGTRLTVV.

The chain uses TRBV7-6 and TRBJ1-5, with TRBD1 as a possible D gene (5 bases). This CDR3 has 14 amino acids. V gave up 5 bases and J gave up 2 bases, with 10 bases separating them. Germline lookup yields CDR1 SGHVS and CDR2 FNYEAQ. The CDR3: CASSPGGRNQPQHF. The DNA for the CDR3 is TGTGCCAGCAGCCCCGGGGGTCGCAATCAGCCCCAGCATTTT.

V usage is TRBV6-1 and J usage is TRBJ2-1; D perhaps matches TRBD2 (5 bases). Germline V gene data show CDR1 as MNHNS and CDR2 as SASEGT. The CDR3 spans 13 residues. Trimming stripped 3 bases from V and 9 bases from J, with 12 bases between. CDR3 nucleotides: TGTGCCAGCAGTGATAGGAGCGGCGTTGAGCAGTTCTTC. This sequence encodes CASSDRSGVEQFF.

The chain employs TRBV7-2 and TRBJ1-4; tentatively, D is TRBD1 (5 bases). Trimming removed 1 base at V and 13 bases at J, with 13 bases between. The CDR3 runs 13 residues. Germline CDR1 and CDR2: SGHTA and FQGNSA. Here the CDR3 DNA reads TGTGCCAGCAGCTTAGGCGGGGCCAATCGACTGTTTTTT. This codes for CASSLGGANRLFF.

The chain carries TRBV15 and TRBJ1-4; perhaps TRBD1 as D (5 bases). CDR1 and CDR2 from the germline V gene are LNHNV and YYDKDF (reference sequence). CDR3 length equals 18 residues. V gave up 1 base and J gave up 0 bases, with 15 bases separating them. The CDR3, as DNA: TGTGCCACCAGCAGAGTGGGAGGCGGGGACTCAACTAATGAAAAACTGTTTTTT. Protein: CATSRVGGGDSTNEKLFF. The complete variable domain, with remaining parts taken from reference TRBV15 and TRBJ1-4, reads DAMVIQNPRYQVTQFGKPVTLSCSQTLNHNVMYWYQQKSSQAPKLLFHYYDKDFNNEADTPDNFQSRRPNTSFCFLDIRSPGLGDTAMYLCATSRVGGGDSTNEKLFFGSGTQLSVL.

The CDR3 reads CASSPHPGYMNTEAFF. In DNA, the CDR3 is TGTGCCAGCAGCCCGCATCCAGGTTACATGAACACTGAAGCTTTCTTT. The gene calls are TRBV11-2 and TRBJ1-1; D gene ambiguous. CDR1 is SGHAT and CDR2 is FQNNGV in the germline V gene. The CDR3 is 16 residues long. Trimming stripped 5 bases from V and 0 bases from J, with 16 bases between.

This sequence joins TRBV9 and TRBJ2-1, with TRBD2 as a possible D gene (5 bases). The CDR3 covers 15 residues. Germline lookup yields CDR1 SGDLS and CDR2 YYNGEE. The V end lost 2 bases, the J end lost 6 bases, and 15 bases lay between the germline ends. Written as DNA, the CDR3 is TGTGCCAGCAGCGTTTTTAGCGAAGAAGTCAATGAGCAGTTCTTC. Its protein is CASSVFSEEVNEQFF.

The chain uses TRBV7-2 and TRBJ2-5; TRBD2 is a possible D gene (6 bases). The germline CDR1 and CDR2 sequences are SGHTA and FQGNSA. Trimming took 5 bases from V and 3 from J, leaving 10 bases between them. This CDR3 contains 13 residues. The CDR3 DNA sequence: TGTGCCAGCAGCCGGGACTGGAAAGAGACCCAGTACTTC. As protein: CASSRDWKETQYF.

The genes are TRBV6-6 and TRBJ1-2; D unclear. This CDR3 comprises 13 residues. The V end was cut by 2 bases, the J end by 4 bases, with 8 bases between. Germline V gene lookup returns CDR1 MNHNY and CDR2 SVGAGI (reference sequence). CDR3 loop: CASSYGLGYGYTF. The CDR3 coding sequence is TGTGCCAGCAGTTACGGGCTGGGCTATGGCTACACCTTC.

This chain links TRBV6-1 with TRBJ1-1; 10 bases map to TRBD1. The CDR3 consists of 15 residues. V lost 5 bases to trimming and J lost 4 bases; unmatched junction nucleotides: 7. Germline V CDR1 and CDR2: MNHNS, SASEGT. CDR3 nucleotide sequence: TGTGCCAGCAGTCCCTGGACAGGGGGTGGCACTGAAGCTTTCTTT. It specifies CASSPWTGGGTEAFF.

The V and J genes are TRBV30 and TRBJ2-5, with 8 bases matching TRBD1. J lost 10 bases, V lost 3 bases, and 13 bases had no gene match. The length of the CDR3 is 14 residues. Germline V lookup: CDR1 GTSNPN, CDR2 SVGIG (reference sequence). The CDR3 loop reads CAWRGDRWGSVQYF. In DNA, the CDR3 is TGTGCCTGGAGGGGGGACAGGTGGGGGAGTGTCCAGTACTTC.

V and J are TRBV19 and TRBJ2-3; the match to TRBD1 covers 7 bases. CDR1 LNHDA and CDR2 SQIVND come from the germline V gene (reference sequence). The CDR3 runs 17 residues. V trimming: 7 bases; J trimming: 0 bases; junction bases outside the gene matches: 13. The CDR3: CASTPGQIIASTDTQYF. Written as DNA, the CDR3 is TGTGCCAGTACCCCGGGACAGATAATTGCTAGCACAGATACGCAGTATTTT.

V is TRBV4-3 and J is TRBJ2-7, with no clear D. Germline loops: CDR1 LGHNA, CDR2 YSLEER. Trimming removed 0 bases from V and 2 bases from J, with 11 bases in between. The CDR3 runs to 15 residues. The CDR3 sequence is CASSQDRTVTYEQYF. The DNA of the CDR3 is TGCGCCAGCAGCCAAGACCGCACGGTTACCTACGAGCAGTACTTC.

The CDR3 here is CASSAAVLRSEAFF. The DNA for the CDR3 is TGTGCCAGTAGTGCAGCAGTCCTGAGGTCTGAAGCTTTCTTT. This chain joins TRBV19 and TRBJ1-1, with D unresolved. V lost 5 bases and J 6 bases, leaving 16 bases between the germline ends. Germline V gene sequence: CDR1 LNHDA, CDR2 SQIVND (reference sequence). The CDR3 is 14 residues long.

The chain couples TRBV6-5 to TRBJ2-2, with TRBD2 matching over 9 bases. CDR1 is MNHEY and CDR2 is SVGAGI in the germline V gene. The trim removed 3 bases at V and 4 bases at J, leaving 3 bases unmatched. The CDR3 covers 15 residues. The DNA for the CDR3 is TGTGCCAGCAGTTATGAGACTAGCGGCACCGGGGAGCTGTTTTTT. It yields the protein CASSYETSGTGELFF.

V and J are TRBV27 and TRBJ2-2; no reliable D call. With 3 bases removed from V and 0 bases from J, the gap between germline ends came to 8 bases. The germline gives CDR1 MNHEY, CDR2 SMNVEV (reference sequence). This CDR3 is built from 15 residues. The CDR3 DNA is TGTGCCAGCAGTTTCGGTACTACGAACACCGGGGAGCTGTTTTTT. Encoded protein: CASSFGTTNTGELFF.